Each of the 29 T cell receptor beta chains below was sequenced from the same sample in a study of shared T cell receptors in the human thymus. Only in-frame clones appear in the TCRdb table, and some are missing; sequencing was by immunoSEQ multiplex PCR. Of 500,000 to 750,000 clones listed, roughly 90% are singletons. This sample also appeared in a second study, on human thymus T cells.

The source material was thymocytes. These receptors originate from a boy less than two years old with a congenital heart defect.

The V and J genes are TRBV30 and TRBJ2-1; 14 bases match TRBD2. V lost 2 bases and J lost 7; bases outside the gene matches: 7. Germline V gene sequence: CDR1 GTSNPN, CDR2 SVGIG (reference sequence). The CDR3 loop spans 16 amino acids. CDR3 DNA: TGTGCCTGGAGTAAACGGACTAGCGGGAGGATGAATGAGCAGTTCTTC. This translates into CAWSKRTSGRMNEQFF.

This sequence joins TRBV27 and TRBJ2-3, with D perhaps TRBD2 (6 bases). CDR1 and CDR2 (germline): MNHEY, SMNVEV (reference sequence). The CDR3 has 17 amino acids. Trimming removed 0 bases from V and 1 base from J, with 14 bases in between. This CDR3 reads CASSLSSSGMGTDTQYF. The CDR3 nucleotides are TGTGCCAGCAGTTTATCGAGTAGCGGTATGGGCACAGATACGCAGTATTTT.

This chain uses TRBV5-1 with TRBJ1-5, with a possible D match to TRBD1 (5 bases). The V gene lost 0 bases and the J gene lost 3 bases, with 10 bases spanning the gap. The CDR3 is 15 residues long. Germline loops: CDR1 SGHRS, CDR2 YFSETQ. CDR3 amino acids: CASSLEGRFNQPQHF. In DNA, the CDR3 is TGCGCCAGCAGCTTGGAGGGGCGCTTCAATCAGCCCCAGCATTTT.

The chain recombines TRBV7-2 with TRBJ2-7; 11 nucleotides agree with TRBD2. CDR1 is SGHTA, CDR2 FQGNSA, per germline. The CDR3 loop spans 15 amino acids. J gave up 6 bases and V 5 bases, and 9 bases lay outside the gene matches. CDR3 region: CASSPQLAGETEQYF. CDR3 nucleotides: TGTGCCAGCAGCCCGCAACTAGCGGGAGAAACCGAGCAGTACTTC.

This chain joins TRBV5-4 and TRBJ2-1; TRBD2 agrees at 14 bases. The CDR3 is 18 amino acids. Germline V gene sequence: CDR1 SGHNT, CDR2 YYREEE (reference sequence). J lost 6 bases, V lost 2 bases, and 10 bases had no gene match. The CDR3 DNA is TGTGCCAGCAGCTTCGCGGGACTAGCGGGAGCTTGGGGCAATGAGCAGTTCTTC. It specifies CASSFAGLAGAWGNEQFF. Full variable domain (remainder filled in from reference TRBV5-4 and TRBJ2-1): ETGVTQSPTHLIKTRGQQVTLRCSSQSGHNTVSWYQQALGQGPQFIFQYYREEENGRGNFPPRFSGLQFPNYSSELNVNALELDDSALYLCASSFAGLAGAWGNEQFFGPGTRLTVL.

The V call is TRBV7-6, the J call TRBJ2-6, with 11 bases identical to TRBD1. This CDR3 region has 17 residues. The germline CDR1 and CDR2 sequences are SGHVS and FNYEAQ. The V segment lost 2 bases and the J segment 2 bases; nucleotides outside the gene matches: 2. The CDR3 nucleotides read TGTGCCAGCAGCTTATGGGGACAGGGGGCTGGGGCCAACGTCCTGACTTTC. Translation gives CASSLWGQGAGANVLTF.

This clone was counted a single time. The V and J genes are TRBV13 and TRBJ2-7, with D tentatively TRBD2 (6 bases). The V gene's germline CDR1 is PRHDT and CDR2 FYEKMQ (reference sequence). The CDR3 contains 14 residues. Trimming shortened V by 2 bases and J by 2 bases, and 10 bases separated the two germline ends. This chain's CDR3 is CASSLREFPYEQYF. CDR3 DNA sequence: TGTGCCAGCAGCTTACGGGAGTTCCCCTACGAGCAGTACTTC.

The chain is built from TRBV4-2 and TRBJ2-2; TRBD2 matches 12 bases. The CDR3 extends over 18 amino acids. The V gene end was trimmed by 1 base and the J gene end by 1 base; junction bases not matched to a gene: 4. Germline V lookup: CDR1 LGHNA, CDR2 YNFKEQ. The CDR3, as DNA: TGTGCCAGCAGCCAAGGTCTAGCGGGAGGGGGGAACACCGGGGAGCTGTTTTTT. Translation: CASSQGLAGGGNTGELFF.

This chain uses TRBV7-9 with TRBJ2-7, with D uncertain. Germline CDR1 and CDR2: SEHNR and FQNEAQ (reference sequence). V lost 1 base, J lost 3 bases, and 4 bases lay in between. CDR3 size: 12 residues. The CDR3: CASSLGYYEQYF. CDR3 bases: TGTGCCAGCAGCTTAGGTTACTACGAGCAGTACTTC.

This chain uses TRBV28 with TRBJ1-1, with D possibly TRBD1 on 5 matching bases. The V and J ends lost 8 bases and 5 bases respectively, with 21 bases between them. The CDR3 covers 15 residues. Germline CDR1 is MDHEN and CDR2 is SYDVKM. The chain's CDR3 is CASLFDGPGHTEAFF. CDR3 sequence (DNA): TGTGCCAGCCTTTTTGACGGGCCAGGGCATACTGAAGCTTTCTTT.

This clone has only a few counts. J is TRBJ1-3 and V is TRBV4-1, with 9 bases fitting TRBD1. J gave up 0 bases and V 4 bases, and 10 bases lay outside the gene matches. The CDR3 spans 18 residues. Germline CDR1 MGHRA, CDR2 YSYEKL. Written as DNA, the CDR3 is TGCGCCAGCAGCCGCCACCGGGGACAGGGAAGCTCTGGAAACACCATATATTTT. Translating gives CASSRHRGQGSSGNTIYF.

The chain uses TRBV7-6 and TRBJ2-3, with D hard to call. The CDR3 consists of 18 residues. Trimming cost V 5 bases and J 0 bases, with 21 bases left between them. The germline gives CDR1 SGHVS, CDR2 FNYEAQ. CDR3 nucleotide sequence: TGTGCCAGCAGCCCAAAGAGGCGAGCGATCCCTAGCACAGATACGCAGTATTTT. This translates into CASSPKRRAIPSTDTQYF.

This chain joins TRBV4-3 and TRBJ2-5; 10 bases fit TRBD2. Germline V CDR1 and CDR2: LGHNA, YSLEER. There are 20 residues in the CDR3. V was clipped by 1 base and J by 3 bases; unmatched bases: 17. In DNA form, the CDR3 reads TGCGCCAGCAGCCAAGCCGGGGGACTAGCGCCTAGCAACCGCAAAGAGACCCAGTACTTC. Encoded protein: CASSQAGGLAPSNRKETQYF.

The chain carries TRBV5-6 and TRBJ2-7; 7 bases are shared with TRBD1. The V gene end was trimmed by 4 bases and the J gene end by 2 bases; junction bases not matched to a gene: 18. The CDR3 consists of 18 residues. CDR1 is SGHDT and CDR2 is YYEEEE in the germline V gene. This CDR3 reads CASSPTRARPGQPYEQYF. As DNA, the CDR3 is TGTGCCAGCAGCCCAACCCGGGCCCGACCGGGACAGCCCTACGAGCAGTACTTC.

V usage is TRBV13 and J usage is TRBJ2-7, with a weak D call TRBD2 (6 bases). Germline V CDR1 and CDR2: PRHDT, FYEKMQ (reference sequence). The CDR3 is 12 amino acids. V was trimmed by 0 bases and J by 7 bases, leaving 7 bases between them. Here the CDR3 DNA reads TGTGCCAGCAGCTTAGGCCGGGGGGAGCAGTACTTC. Its protein is CASSLGRGEQYF.

The rearrangement links TRBV25-1 to TRBJ2-3, with 9 bases fitting TRBD2. J lost 2 bases, V lost 8 bases, and 8 bases had no gene match. The CDR3 length is 15 residues. Germline assignment: CDR1 MGHDK and CDR2 SYGVNS. The CDR3: CASAAAGGNTDTQYF. The DNA of the CDR3 is TGTGCCAGCGCCGCGGCGGGAGGGAACACAGATACGCAGTATTTT. Full variable domain (outside the CDR3, taken from reference TRBV25-1 and TRBJ2-3): EADIYQTPRYLVIGTGKKITLECSQTMGHDKMYWYQQDPGMELHLIHYSYGVNSTEKGDLSSESTVSRIRTEHFPLTLESARPSHTSQYLCASAAAGGNTDTQYFGPGTRLTVL.

Comment on this clone: Within the sample, other DNA sequences also encode this same CDR3. This chain uses TRBV9 with TRBJ1-2; no definite D call. The CDR3 totals 12 residues. Germline V lookup: CDR1 SGDLS, CDR2 YYNGEE. V was clipped by 4 bases and J by 4 bases, with 8 bases between them. The CDR3 loop is CASSSRGYGYTF. CDR3 coding DNA: TGTGCCAGCAGCTCAAGAGGCTATGGCTACACCTTC.

In this sample, this clone turned up once. This chain connects TRBV29-1 to TRBJ2-1; 13 bases are a match to TRBD2. The germline V gene encodes CDR1 SQVTM and CDR2 ANQGSEA. The CDR3 contains 14 residues. V lost 4 bases and J lost 3; bases outside the gene matches: 0. The CDR3 DNA sequence: TGCAGCGTTGGGACTAGCGGGAGCTACAATGAGCAGTTCTTC. Translating gives CSVGTSGSYNEQFF.

The CDR3 loop is CASSLTGTSGRETQYF. Here the CDR3 DNA reads TGTGCCAGCAGCCTTACCGGGACTAGCGGGAGGGAGACCCAGTACTTC. The chain joins TRBV11-2 to TRBJ2-5, with TRBD2 identical over 15 bases. V shed 5 bases and J 5 bases; nucleotides not matched to a gene: 6. The CDR3 contains 16 residues. Looked up from germline, CDR1 is SGHAT and CDR2 is FQNNGV.

V and J are TRBV7-8 and TRBJ2-5; D gene unclear. Germline loops: CDR1 SGHVS, CDR2 FQNEAQ. V lost 3 bases and J 2 bases, leaving 13 bases between the germline ends. The CDR3 contains 15 residues. CDR3 sequence reads: CASSFYLANQETQYF. In DNA, the CDR3 is TGTGCCAGCAGCTTTTACCTGGCAAATCAAGAGACCCAGTACTTC.

The V gene is TRBV7-2, the J gene TRBJ2-7; 7 bases align to TRBD2. The CDR3 sequence is 16 residues long. CDR1 and CDR2 (germline): SGHTA, FQGNSA. V was clipped by 2 bases and J by 7 bases; unmatched bases: 14. The CDR3 spells CASSLWGKTSPGEQYF. CDR3 coding DNA: TGTGCCAGCAGCTTATGGGGGAAGACTAGCCCGGGGGAGCAGTACTTC. Together with reference TRBV7-2 and TRBJ2-7, the CDR3 gives the full variable domain: GAGVSQSPSNKVTEKGKDVELRCDPISGHTALYWYRQSLGQGLEFLIYFQGNSAPDKSGLPSDRFSAERTGGSVSTLTIQRTQQEDSAVYLCASSLWGKTSPGEQYFGPGTRLTVT.

The V call is TRBV6-1, the J call TRBJ2-1; a possible D gene is TRBD1 (5 bases). The V end was cut by 10 bases, the J end by 6 bases, with 13 bases between. CDR1 MNHNS and CDR2 SASEGT come from the germline V gene. The length of the CDR3 is 12 residues. CDR3 loop: CATPPRGNEQFF. The CDR3 DNA reads TGTGCCACCCCACCTAGGGGCAATGAGCAGTTCTTC.

The chain carries TRBV19 and TRBJ1-2, with D unclear. The CDR3 has 13 amino acids. Trimming took 5 bases from V and 7 from J, leaving 14 bases between them. Germline V CDR1 and CDR2: LNHDA, SQIVND (reference sequence). Here the CDR3 reads CASSRGREGGYTF. In DNA form, the CDR3 reads TGTGCCAGTAGTCGAGGCCGAGAGGGTGGCTACACCTTC. Full variable domain (remainder filled in from reference TRBV19 and TRBJ1-2): DGGITQSPKYLFRKEGQNVTLSCEQNLNHDAMYWYRQDPGQGLRLIYYSQIVNDFQKGDIAEGYSVSREKKESFPLTVTSAQKNPTAFYLCASSRGREGGYTFGSGTRLTVV.

V usage is TRBV5-1 and J usage is TRBJ2-1; 8 nucleotides line up with TRBD1. Germline CDR1 SGHRS, CDR2 YFSETQ. This CDR3 contains 16 residues. V dropped 0 bases and J dropped 9; count of bases not matched to a gene: 11. The CDR3 loop reads CASSLGLGQGASEQFF. CDR3 in DNA: TGCGCCAGCAGCTTGGGGTTAGGACAGGGTGCCAGTGAGCAGTTCTTC.

The chain combines TRBV30 with TRBJ2-5; TRBD2 aligns across 9 bases. The CDR3 is 16 amino acids. CDR1 is GTSNPN, CDR2 SVGIG, per germline (reference sequence). The trim removed 4 bases at V and 5 bases at J, leaving 14 bases unmatched. The CDR3 sequence is CAWKRNSGSLAETQYF. CDR3 sequence (DNA): TGTGCCTGGAAGCGTAATAGCGGGAGCTTAGCGGAGACCCAGTACTTC.

This clone was counted a single time. Other DNA sequences in this specimen translate into the identical CDR3. The J gene is TRBJ1-2, the V gene TRBV7-2; 9 nucleotides line up with TRBD1. Germline lookup yields CDR1 SGHTA and CDR2 FQGNSA. The CDR3 length is 13 residues. The V and J ends lost 4 bases and 7 bases, in that order; junction bases with no gene match: 4. CDR3 in DNA: TGTGCCAGCAGCTCCACAGGGGGCGGTGGCTACACCTTC. Its translation is CASSSTGGGGYTF.

The gene calls are TRBV4-3 and TRBJ2-1; TRBD2 matches at 10 bases. V was pared by 3 bases and J by 0 bases, with 8 bases of the junction left unmatched. The CDR3 is 18 amino acids. CDR1 is LGHNA, CDR2 YSLEER, per germline. This CDR3 is CASSQTSGRRGSYNEQFF. The CDR3 coding sequence is TGCGCCAGCAGCCAGACTAGCGGGCGGCGGGGCTCCTACAATGAGCAGTTCTTC.

The J gene is TRBJ2-3, the V gene TRBV18; the match to TRBD1 covers 9 bases. The CDR3 totals 16 residues. Germline V gene sequence: CDR1 KGHSH, CDR2 LQKENI. Losses at the gene ends were 3 bases for V and 4 bases for J; bases not matched to a gene: 8. CDR3 sequence: CASSPTGGSLPDTQYF. As DNA, the CDR3 is TGTGCCAGCTCACCCACAGGGGGCTCCCTTCCAGATACGCAGTATTTT.

This clone has just one count. This specimen includes other DNA sequences encoding the same CDR3. CDR3 region: CASSPRQGATEAFF. CDR3 nucleotide sequence: TGTGCCAGCAGCCCGAGACAGGGGGCCACTGAAGCTTTCTTT. The chain combines TRBV7-8 with TRBJ1-1; 10 bases are a match to TRBD1. CDR1 and CDR2 (germline): SGHVS, FQNEAQ. The junction had 4 bases not matched to a gene; V was cut back by 5 bases and J by 4 bases. The length of the CDR3 is 14 residues.